The clone carrying this T cell receptor beta chain was recorded many times. CDR1 and CDR2 from the germline V gene are SGHVS and FQNEAQ. CDR3 size: 14 residues. V lost 2 bases to trimming and J lost 0 bases, with 6 bases between them. The entry originates in a study of T-cell memory formation after mild COVID-19. Study-wide context: TCR clustering was largely donor specific.

From the 5' RACE reads, TCRdb called clonotypes with MiXCR, one entry per CDR3 protein. The sample has around 310,000 distinct CDR3 sequences; 20% are singletons. This receptor was taken from a man aged 18 to 30 who had mild COVID-19 (a few samples of this study predate the infection). Cell type and time point are not known. The sequenced material came from PBMCs or a T cell subset sorted from them (not recorded which). V usage is TRBV7-8 and J usage is TRBJ2-3, with D hard to call. The CDR3 DNA is TGTGCCAGCAGCTTACTACCTAGCACAGATACGCAGTATTTT. Its translation: CASSLLPSTDTQYF.